A single sample gave rise to the 27 T cell receptor beta chains below, sequenced in a study of type 1 regulatory T cells. Using its own MiXCR run on the reads, TCRdb lists one record per CDR3 protein. Among some 89,000 distinct CDR3 sequences listed, 25% to 40% were seen once. What was sequenced was CD4+ T cells, either the whole sample or a sorted fraction (not recorded which). Receptors were obtained from a human donor in good health.

There are a few counts of this clonotype. This chain joins TRBV4-2 and TRBJ2-7; D is ambiguous. This CDR3 contains 13 residues. The germline gives CDR1 LGHNA, CDR2 YNFKEQ. With 1 base removed from V and 3 bases from J, the gap between germline ends came to 7 bases. For the CDR3, the DNA is TGTGCCAGCAGCCAAGGCCTCTTCTACGAGCAGTACTTC. Its protein is CASSQGLFYEQYF.

A few counts support this clonotype. The CDR3 coding sequence is TGTGCCAGCAGCTCAAGGACTAGCGTTGACGGCACAGATACGCAGTATTTT. This codes for CASSSRTSVDGTDTQYF. The chain combines TRBV11-1 with TRBJ2-3; 9 bases agree with TRBD2. Losses at the gene ends were 4 bases for V and 1 base for J; bases not matched to a gene: 9. Germline CDR1 reads SGHAT; CDR2 reads FQDESV (reference sequence). CDR3 size: 17 residues.

This clonotype appeared a few times. This chain joins TRBV20-1 and TRBJ2-1; 9 bases match TRBD2. After removal of 4 bases from V and 9 bases from J, the junction contained 16 bases not matched to a gene. This CDR3 contains 16 residues. Germline loops: CDR1 DFQATT, CDR2 SNEGSKA (reference sequence). CDR3 protein: CSATWIAGGPLGEQFF. CDR3 bases: TGCAGTGCTACCTGGATCGCGGGAGGGCCCCTGGGTGAGCAGTTCTTC.

The CDR3 coding sequence is TGCGCCAGCAGCGTGGGACTAGCGGGAGACGAGCAGTACTTC. Protein product: CASSVGLAGDEQYF. The chain combines TRBV5-1 with TRBJ2-7; TRBD2 agrees at 14 bases. This CDR3 is built from 14 residues. With 4 bases clipped from V and 5 bases from J, the junction kept 2 bases outside the gene matches. Germline assignment: CDR1 SGHRS and CDR2 YFSETQ.

This clonotype was counted a single time. The genes are TRBV20-1 and TRBJ2-3; no clear D. The CDR3 spans 14 residues. Germline CDR1 reads DFQATT; CDR2 reads SNEGSKA (reference sequence). The V end was cut by 3 bases, the J end by 3 bases, with 13 bases between. The CDR3 reads CSASPRRATDTQYF. The CDR3 region has the DNA TGCAGTGCTAGCCCTAGAAGAGCAACAGATACGCAGTATTTT.

The V call is TRBV20-1, the J call TRBJ1-1; D ambiguous. With 5 bases removed from V and 3 bases from J, the gap between germline ends came to 7 bases. Germline CDR1 is DFQATT and CDR2 is SNEGSKA (reference sequence). The CDR3 is 11 amino acids. The CDR3 DNA reads as TGCAGTGCTTCGTGGGACACTGAAGCTTTCTTT. It yields the protein CSASWDTEAFF.

There are a few counts of this clonotype. CDR3 protein: CASGRGGTAGELFF. Written as DNA, the CDR3 is TGTGCCAGCGGTCGTGGGGGGACCGCCGGGGAGCTGTTTTTT. This sequence joins TRBV6-5 and TRBJ2-2, with a weak D call TRBD2 (6 bases). Per the germline V gene, CDR1 is MNHEY and CDR2 is SVGAGI. CDR3 length: 14 residues. Trimming stripped 8 bases from V and 6 bases from J, with 16 bases between.

DNA for the CDR3: TGCGCCAGCAGCTTGGACCCAGGGGAGAACTATGGCTACACCTTC. This encodes CASSLDPGENYGYTF. The rearrangement links TRBV5-1 to TRBJ1-2; D might be TRBD1 (6 bases). The CDR3 sequence is 15 residues long. Germline loops: CDR1 SGHRS, CDR2 YFSETQ. The V gene lost 0 bases and the J gene lost 2 bases, with 11 bases spanning the gap.

This sequence joins TRBV14 and TRBJ1-1; the D is unclear. Trimming left V 0 bases short and J 7 bases short, with 15 bases between. Germline V gene sequence: CDR1 SGHDN, CDR2 FVKESK. There are 15 residues in the CDR3. The CDR3 bases are TGTGCCAGCAGCCAAGAATTCTTGGCGAGCAGTGAAGCTTTCTTT. It yields the protein CASSQEFLASSEAFF.

This clonotype has more than one count but fewer than ten. The chain carries TRBV7-8 and TRBJ2-7; maybe TRBD1 (6 bases). CDR3 size: 15 residues. Germline lookup yields CDR1 SGHVS and CDR2 FQNEAQ. V was pared by 2 bases and J by 2 bases, with 13 bases between. CDR3 in amino acids: CASSLWGQDPYEQYF. The CDR3 DNA sequence: TGTGCCAGCAGCTTATGGGGACAAGACCCCTACGAGCAGTACTTC. Looking up the rest from reference TRBV7-8 and TRBJ2-7 gives the full variable domain: GAGVSQSPRYKVAKRGQDVALRCDPISGHVSLFWYQQALGQGPEFLTYFQNEAQLDKSGLPSDRFFAERPEGSVSTLKIQRTQQEDSAVYLCASSLWGQDPYEQYFGPGTRLTVT.

A remark on this clonotype: This sequence may be a read error, since a much larger clone differs from it by one base. The rearrangement joins TRBV25-1 to TRBJ2-2; no clear D gene. The germline V gene encodes CDR1 MGHDK and CDR2 SYGVNS. The V end was cut by 7 bases, the J end by 1 base, with 4 bases between. The CDR3 loop spans 12 amino acids. CDR3 nucleotide sequence: TGTGCCAGCATCCAGAACACCGGGGAGCTGTTTTTT. This codes for CASIQNTGELFF.

J is TRBJ2-2 and V is TRBV5-5; 8 bases fit TRBD1. Germline trimming cut 2 bases from V and 3 bases from J; bases unmatched to any gene: 6. The CDR3 is made up of 16 amino acids. The germline V gene encodes CDR1 SGHKS and CDR2 YYEKEE (reference sequence). This chain's CDR3 is CASSLGTGIHTGELFF. Here the CDR3 DNA reads TGTGCCAGCAGCTTAGGGACAGGAATACACACCGGGGAGCTGTTTTTT.

The rearrangement uses TRBV7-9 and TRBJ2-5; TRBD2 is a possible D gene (6 bases). There are 15 residues in the CDR3. The V end lost 2 bases, the J end lost 0 bases, and 10 bases lay between the germline ends. CDR1 SEHNR and CDR2 FQNEAQ come from the germline V gene (reference sequence). CDR3 coding DNA: TGTGCCAGCAGCTTACCGGAGGGTTACCAAGAGACCCAGTACTTC. Amino acids: CASSLPEGYQETQYF.

The chain is built from TRBV6-5 and TRBJ1-5; D gene uncertain. There are 13 residues in the CDR3. The V gene's germline CDR1 is MNHEY and CDR2 SVGAGI. Trimming left V 4 bases short and J 0 bases short, with 4 bases between. The CDR3 loop reads CASSWGSNQPQHF. The CDR3 DNA is TGTGCCAGCAGTTGGGGTAGCAATCAGCCCCAGCATTTT.

This clonotype turned up a few times. The CDR3 protein is CATSDKTPSYNEQFF. The CDR3 DNA reads TGTGCCACCAGTGATAAAACCCCTAGCTACAATGAGCAGTTCTTC. This chain uses TRBV24-1 with TRBJ2-1, with D uncertain. Germline CDR1 KGHDR, CDR2 SFDVKD. This CDR3 spans 15 amino acids. Trimming cost V 3 bases and J 3 bases, with 11 bases left between them.

The chain is built from TRBV4-1 and TRBJ2-1; TRBD1 or TRBD2 may be the D gene (5 bases each). V was cut by 3 bases and J by 4 bases, with 19 bases left in between. This CDR3 comprises 17 residues. Germline CDR1 and CDR2: MGHRA and YSYEKL. The CDR3 reads CASSQMDRDPRYNEQFF. The CDR3 DNA sequence: TGCGCCAGCAGCCAGATGGACCGGGACCCAAGGTACAATGAGCAGTTCTTC.

The sample holds many counts of this clonotype. The CDR3 loop reads CASGTGSSPREQYF. In DNA form, the CDR3 reads TGTGCCAGCGGCACCGGGTCCTCCCCGCGGGAGCAGTACTTC. V and J are TRBV28 and TRBJ2-7; D is unclear. Trimming left V 8 bases short and J 7 bases short, with 21 bases between. CDR3 size: 14 residues. Germline CDR1 is MDHEN and CDR2 is SYDVKM.

The V gene is TRBV20-1, the J gene TRBJ2-7; perhaps TRBD2 as D (6 bases). V was pared by 3 bases and J by 1 base, with 16 bases between. From germline, CDR1 is DFQATT and CDR2 SNEGSKA (reference sequence). The CDR3 totals 15 residues. The CDR3: CSARESSGISYEQYF. The CDR3 DNA reads TGCAGTGCTAGGGAAAGTAGCGGAATATCCTACGAGCAGTACTTC.

This clonotype has only one observation. The genes are TRBV7-8 and TRBJ2-6; TRBD1 might be the D (5 bases). CDR3 size: 17 residues. V lost 3 bases, J lost 1 base, and 13 bases lay in between. Germline V lookup: CDR1 SGHVS, CDR2 FQNEAQ. Written as DNA, the CDR3 is TGTGCCAGCAGCTTTGGCCAGGGTCGGTCTGGGGCCAACGTCCTGACTTTC. Protein product: CASSFGQGRSGANVLTF.

This clonotype appeared a few times. The chain is built from TRBV15 and TRBJ2-7, with TRBD2 identical over 9 bases. Germline V CDR1 and CDR2: LNHNV, YYDKDF (reference sequence). CDR3 length: 19 amino acids. V was clipped by 0 bases and J by 4 bases; unmatched bases: 16. For the CDR3, the DNA is TGTGCCACCAGCAGAGATAGGGGGGAGACAGCGGGAGGTGCGTACGAGCAGTACTTC. This codes for CATSRDRGETAGGAYEQYF.

This clonotype has just a few counts. The chain links TRBV3-1 to TRBJ2-5; TRBD2 matches 7 bases. Germline assignment: CDR1 LGHDT and CDR2 YNNKEL (reference sequence). This CDR3 is 14 amino acids long. Trimming took 5 bases from V and 2 from J; bases not matched to a gene: 5. The CDR3 is CASSTRDYQETQYF. CDR3 coding DNA: TGTGCCAGCAGCACACGGGACTATCAAGAGACCCAGTACTTC.

V gene TRBV20-1 combines with J gene TRBJ2-3; a possible D gene is TRBD2 (6 bases). The CDR3 extends over 14 amino acids. The germline V and J ends were trimmed by 3 bases and 6 bases, with 16 bases remaining between them. Germline CDR1 DFQATT, CDR2 SNEGSKA (reference sequence). Here the CDR3 reads CSASARMGRDTQYF. The CDR3 DNA reads as TGCAGTGCTAGCGCACGAATGGGGAGGGATACGCAGTATTTT.

V is TRBV7-2 and J is TRBJ2-7; no definite D call. V lost 5 bases, J lost 6 bases, and 17 bases lay in between. CDR3 length: 14 residues. CDR1 SGHTA and CDR2 FQGNSA come from the germline V gene. CDR3 amino acids: CASSPTSDTLEQYF. As DNA, the CDR3 is TGTGCCAGCAGCCCGACCTCGGATACCCTCGAGCAGTACTTC.

This clonotype was detected only once. A clone one base away is much larger, so this may be a read error. The V call is TRBV3-1, the J call TRBJ2-1, with TRBD2 matching over 7 bases. Per the germline V gene, CDR1 is LGHDT and CDR2 is YNNKEL (reference sequence). CDR3 length: 14 residues. The J segment lost 12 bases and the V segment lost 1 base, leaving 9 bases of the junction unmatched. This chain's CDR3 is CASSQVDSGRAQFF. The CDR3 DNA reads TGTGCCAGCAGCCAAGTCGATAGCGGGCGTGCGCAGTTCTTC.

This clonotype was counted only a few times. The chain uses TRBV20-1 and TRBJ2-5, with 12 nucleotides matching TRBD2. Unmatched junction bases numbered 9, after V lost 6 bases and J lost 1 base. Germline assignment: CDR1 DFQATT and CDR2 SNEGSKA (reference sequence). This CDR3 contains 16 residues. This chain's CDR3 is CSAGEGLAGRQETQYF. The CDR3 DNA reads TGCAGTGCGGGAGAGGGACTAGCGGGCCGCCAAGAGACCCAGTACTTC.

V gene TRBV28 combines with J gene TRBJ2-1; D gene ambiguous. The V end was cut by 3 bases, the J end by 9 bases, with 9 bases between. The V gene's germline CDR1 is MDHEN and CDR2 SYDVKM. The CDR3 has 12 amino acids. In DNA form, the CDR3 reads TGTGCCAGCAGTTTTCTCTGGGGTGAGCAGTTCTTC. Residues: CASSFLWGEQFF.

This clonotype was counted many times. V and J are TRBV20-1 and TRBJ1-4; TRBD1 is a possible D gene (6 bases). This CDR3 contains 14 residues. Looked up from germline, CDR1 is DFQATT and CDR2 is SNEGSKA (reference sequence). V gave up 5 bases and J gave up 5 bases, with 15 bases separating them. The CDR3 sequence: CSADAEQGNEKLFF. As DNA, the CDR3 is TGCAGTGCTGATGCCGAACAGGGAAATGAAAAACTGTTTTTT.